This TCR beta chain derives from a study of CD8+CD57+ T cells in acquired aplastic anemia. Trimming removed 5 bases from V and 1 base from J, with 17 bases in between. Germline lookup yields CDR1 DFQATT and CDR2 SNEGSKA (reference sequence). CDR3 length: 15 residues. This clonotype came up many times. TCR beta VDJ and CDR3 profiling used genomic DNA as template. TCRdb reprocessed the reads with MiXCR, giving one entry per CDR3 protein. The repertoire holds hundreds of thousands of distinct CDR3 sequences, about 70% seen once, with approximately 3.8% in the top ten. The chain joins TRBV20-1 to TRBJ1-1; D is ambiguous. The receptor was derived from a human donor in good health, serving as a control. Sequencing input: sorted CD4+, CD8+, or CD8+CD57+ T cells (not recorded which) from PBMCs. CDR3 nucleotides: TGCAGTGCTTACAATGCGGCAGGATCGAACACTGAAGCTTTCTTT. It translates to CSAYNAAGSNTEAFF.